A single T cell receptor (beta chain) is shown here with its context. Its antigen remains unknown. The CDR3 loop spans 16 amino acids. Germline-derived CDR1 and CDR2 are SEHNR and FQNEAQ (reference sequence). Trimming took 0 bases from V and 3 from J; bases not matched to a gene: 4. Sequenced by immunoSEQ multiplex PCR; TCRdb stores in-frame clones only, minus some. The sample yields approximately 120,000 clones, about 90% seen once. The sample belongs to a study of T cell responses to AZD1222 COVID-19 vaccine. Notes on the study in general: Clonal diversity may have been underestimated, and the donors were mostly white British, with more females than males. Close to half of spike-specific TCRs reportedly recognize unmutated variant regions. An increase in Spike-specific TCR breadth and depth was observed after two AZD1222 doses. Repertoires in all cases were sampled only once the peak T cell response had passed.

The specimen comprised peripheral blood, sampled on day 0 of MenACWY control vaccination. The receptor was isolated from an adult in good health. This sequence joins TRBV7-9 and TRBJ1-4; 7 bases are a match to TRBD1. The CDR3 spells CASSLAAGTANEKLFF. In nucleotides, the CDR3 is TGTGCCAGCAGCTTAGCGGCCGGGACAGCTAATGAAAAACTGTTTTTT. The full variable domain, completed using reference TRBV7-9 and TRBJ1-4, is DTGVSQNPRHKITKRGQNVTFRCDPISEHNRLYWYRQTLGQGPEFLTYFQNEAQLEKSRLLSDRFSAERPKGSFSTLEIQRTEQGDSAMYLCASSLAAGTANEKLFFGSGTQLSVL.